This T cell receptor (beta chain) was recorded in a study of CDR3 diversity in severe acne. Germline assignment: CDR1 SEHNR and CDR2 FQNEAQ (reference sequence). V was cut by 4 bases and J by 0 bases, with 10 bases left in between. The CDR3 is 16 amino acids. TCRdb re-called the PCR reads with MiXCR, one entry per CDR3 protein. The table has 65,000 to 95,000 distinct CDR3 sequences, 51% seen once. The rearrangement uses TRBV7-9 and TRBJ2-6; possibly TRBD1 for D (6 bases). The sequence was collected from a male donor in good health, without acne. The specimen sequenced was blood. CDR3: CASSYDRSSGANVLTF. CDR3 nucleotides: TGTGCCAGCAGCTATGACAGGTCCTCTGGGGCCAACGTCCTGACTTTC.